A single T cell receptor beta chain is shown here with its context. Its target is unknown. The record originates from a study of CD8 T cells in ankylosing spondylitis. Study conclusions and caveats: Roughly eight highly homologous variants formed a TCR beta motif that appeared characteristic of ankylosing spondylitis blood.

Via MiXCR, TCRdb re-called the 5' RACE reads, giving one row per CDR3 protein. The sample lists under 850,000 distinct CDR3 sequences, roughly 20% occurring once. The TCR sequence derives from a male donor with ankylosing spondylitis. Input material: blood, either unsorted or a sorted T cell fraction (not recorded which).

CDR3 loop: CAWSVLQTGELFF. In DNA, the CDR3 is TGTGCCTGGAGTGTCCTACAGACAGGGGAGCTGTTTTTT. This chain connects TRBV30 to TRBJ2-2; the D is unclear. This CDR3 spans 13 amino acids. Trimming took off 0 bases at V and 8 bases at J, with 10 bases between the two ends. Germline V gene data show CDR1 as GTSNPN and CDR2 as SVGIG (reference sequence).